This TCR beta chain was recorded in a study of Ad26.COV2.S vaccination and SARS-CoV-2 variants. The method was immunoSEQ multiplex PCR; TCRdb's version includes in-frame clones alone and lacks a portion of them. Here the sample spans 350,000 to 450,000 clones, 80% to 90% being singletons. Treatment: roughly 18 received Ad26.COV2.S at low or high dose, single or two shots; five or six received placebo; per-sample allocation not given. At day 63 after the first vaccine or placebo injection, samples were drawn. This Boston cohort included adults aged 18-55 years. Germline V CDR1 and CDR2: LGHNA, YSLEER. CDR3 length: 15 residues. Trimming cost V 0 bases and J 7 bases, with 16 bases left between them.

The input for sequencing was peripheral blood, taken in a trial of Ad26.COV2.S vaccine versus placebo. The sequence was obtained from a person aged 18-60 years who received the Ad26.COV2.S COVID-19 vaccine or a placebo. The rearrangement uses TRBV4-3 and TRBJ2-7, with D tentatively TRBD2 (6 bases). CDR3 in amino acids: CASSQDIRLASEQYF. CDR3 coding DNA: TGCGCCAGCAGCCAAGATATTCGGCTAGCGTCTGAGCAGTACTTC.